This passage covers 27 T cell receptor beta chains from one sample sequenced in a study of tumor-infiltrating lymphocytes in primary liver carcinoma. They got blood RNA out of unsorted whole blood and also pulled out germline DNA. Starting from around 0.45 ug of total RNA, TCR beta cDNA was produced with a primer in the constant region. Employing slightly modified ARM-PCR, three nested multiplex PCR rounds were run, and these gave rise to the TCR beta libraries. Both of the initial two PCR rounds ran for 10 cycles and employed TRBV1-TRBV30 forward primers alongside a C-beta reverse primer. TCRdb reprocessed the multiplex PCR reads with MiXCR, giving one entry per CDR3 protein. The sample carries fewer than 250,000 distinct CDR3 sequences, 65% recorded once. Sequenced material: peripheral blood. The receptors shown here come from a woman aged 60-75 years with primary liver carcinoma and hepatitis B virus infection.

This clonotype came up once. This chain uses TRBV19 with TRBJ1-5; no clear D. The CDR3 runs 14 residues. Germline V gene data show CDR1 as LNHDA and CDR2 as SQIVND (reference sequence). Between the trimmed V and J ends, which lost 8 bases and 6 bases, there was a span of 17 bases. The CDR3 is CASREVTKGQPQHF. CDR3 bases: TGTGCCAGTCGTGAAGTCACGAAAGGTCAGCCCCAGCATTTT.

This clonotype was picked up many times. The chain is built from TRBV6-1 and TRBJ2-1; 11 positions agree with TRBD1. Germline V gives CDR1 MNHNS, CDR2 SASEGT. The V and J ends lost 6 bases and 9 bases, in that order; junction bases with no gene match: 13. The CDR3 contains 16 residues. The CDR3 DNA reads TGTGCCAGCAGGGACAGGGGACAGGGGGAAAGAGGTGAGCAGTTCTTC. Its translation: CASRDRGQGERGEQFF.

Comment on this clonotype: An end of the junction does not agree with germline; a read error may underlie this. This chain connects TRBV6-2 or TRBV6-3 to TRBJ2-3; no clear D. The germline gives CDR1 MNHEY, CDR2 SVGEGT. The CDR3 has 15 amino acids. CDR3 amino acids: CASSYAETRTDMQCF. CDR3 coding DNA: TGTGCCAGCAGTTACGCGGAAACCCGCACAGATATGCAGTGTTTT.

About this clonotype: One junction end does not reproduce the germline sequence, and a read error may be involved. The rearrangement joins TRBV11-2 to TRBJ1-2, with D possibly TRBD1 on 6 matching bases. From germline, CDR1 is SGHAT and CDR2 FQNNGV. The CDR3 is 14 residues long. This chain's CDR3 is CASSSHRDGYGHTF. CDR3 nucleotides: TGTGCCAGTAGCTCCCACAGGGATGGGTATGGCCACACCTTC.

For this clonotype: This may be a read error: a much more frequent sequence differs by one nucleotide. The J gene is TRBJ2-7, the V gene TRBV6-1; either TRBD1 or TRBD2 may supply D (6 bases each). The ends were cut back, 3 bases at V and 4 bases at J, with 13 bases in the middle. The germline CDR1 and CDR2 sequences are MNHNS and SASEGT. The CDR3 consists of 14 residues. As DNA, the CDR3 is TGTGCCAGCAGTGATGCGGGACAAGAGTACGAGCAGTACTTC. Protein sequence: CASSDAGQEYEQYF.

With respect to this clonotype: A much larger clone lies a single base off, so this may be a read error. The chain is built from TRBV12-3 or TRBV12-4 and TRBJ2-5; tentative D call: TRBD2 (5 bases). This CDR3 comprises 12 residues. V dropped 8 bases and J dropped 4 bases, with 11 bases sitting between them. CDR3 residues: CASSGIRETQYF. Here the CDR3 DNA reads TGTGCCAGCTCGGGGATCCGAGAGACCCAGTACTTC.

In this sample, this clonotype turned up many times. CDR3 DNA sequence: TGCGCCAGCAGCCCCGGGACTAGCGGCTACAATGAGCAGTTCTTC. The encoded protein is CASSPGTSGYNEQFF. V gene TRBV5-1 combines with J gene TRBJ2-1; 11 nucleotides agree with TRBD2. J lost 3 bases, V lost 4 bases, and 3 bases had no gene match. Looked up from germline, CDR1 is SGHRS and CDR2 is YFSETQ. CDR3 length: 15 amino acids. Full variable domain (remainder filled in from reference TRBV5-1 and TRBJ2-1): KAGVTQTPRYLIKTRGQQVTLSCSPISGHRSVSWYQQTPGQGLQFLFEYFSETQRNKGNFPGRFSGRQFSNSRSEMNVSTLELGDSALYLCASSPGTSGYNEQFFGPGTRLTVL.

A note on this clonotype: The missing conserved phenylalanine or tryptophan at the end of this CDR3 makes a read error likely. The genes are TRBV5-1 and TRBJ1-2, with D perhaps matching TRBD1 (6 bases). Germline V gene sequence: CDR1 SGHRS, CDR2 YFSETQ. This CDR3 spans 13 amino acids. V was shortened by 5 bases and J by 3 bases, with 11 bases between the two germline ends. This chain's CDR3 is CASSHSGDYGYTL. CDR3 nucleotides: TGCGCCAGCAGTCACTCAGGGGACTATGGCTACACCCTC.

V is TRBV29-1 and J is TRBJ2-3; D may match TRBD1 or TRBD2 (5 bases each). The ends were cut back, 3 bases at V and 10 bases at J, with 20 bases in the middle. Germline CDR1 reads SQVTM; CDR2 reads ANQGSEA. The CDR3 has 14 residues. Here the CDR3 DNA reads TGCAGCGTTGAGGGGCTTCACCAAGGGGACGCGCAGTATTTT. Amino acid sequence: CSVEGLHQGDAQYF.

This clonotype was counted ten times or more. The chain links TRBV6-2 or TRBV6-3 to TRBJ2-2, with 10 bases matching TRBD1. CDR1 is MNHEY, CDR2 SVGEGT, per germline. The CDR3 totals 15 residues. The ends lost 6 bases at V and 3 bases at J; junction bases unmatched: 4. The CDR3 DNA sequence: TGTGCCAGCAGCCCGGGACAGGGGTACACCGGGGAGCTGTTTTTT. Translating gives CASSPGQGYTGELFF.

In this sample, this clonotype turned up many times. V and J are TRBV29-1 and TRBJ2-1, with 9 bases lining up with TRBD2. The CDR3 covers 15 residues. J was trimmed by 6 bases and V by 3 bases; bases with no gene match: 9. Per the germline V gene, CDR1 is SQVTM and CDR2 is ANQGSEA. The chain's CDR3 is CSVEVIAGARNEQFF. The CDR3 DNA reads TGCAGCGTTGAGGTGATAGCGGGGGCCCGCAATGAGCAGTTCTTC.

To note about this clonotype: At one end the junction does not follow the germline gene, possibly because of a read error. The chain employs TRBV11-3 and TRBJ2-1; 8 bases align to TRBD2. CDR1 SGHNT and CDR2 YENEEA come from the germline V gene. The CDR3 runs to 13 residues. The CDR3 here is CASSIAGYNELFF. CDR3 sequence (DNA): TGTGCCAGCAGTATAGCGGGATACAATGAGCTGTTCTTC.

The sample holds one count of this clonotype. The rearrangement joins TRBV7-2 to TRBJ2-3; D unresolved. Germline V gives CDR1 SGHTA, CDR2 FQGNSA. V lost 2 bases to trimming and J lost 6 bases, with 12 bases between them. The CDR3 has 14 residues. CDR3 bases: TGTGCCAGCAGCTTAATGGCTAGGTCCGATACGCAGTATTTT. It translates to CASSLMARSDTQYF.

This clonotype was detected a few times. A read error may produce the germline difference seen at one junction end. The chain couples TRBV11-1 to TRBJ1-1; possible D gene TRBD1, 5 bases. This CDR3 has 14 residues. Germline V CDR1 and CDR2: SGHAT, FQDESV (reference sequence). CDR3 sequence reads: CTSNQDILNTEAFF. The CDR3 DNA reads as TGTACCAGCAACCAGGACATATTGAACACTGAAGCTTTCTTT.

In the case of this clonotype: The germline gene is not matched at one end of the junction; a read error may be the cause. The rearrangement uses TRBV11-2 and TRBJ2-5, with D possibly TRBD2 on 5 matching bases. Germline V gene data show CDR1 as SGHAT and CDR2 as FQNNGV. This CDR3 region has 14 residues. DNA of the CDR3: TGTGTCAGCAGCCCCAAACGGACTCAAGAGACCCAGTACTTC. It translates to CVSSPKRTQETQYF.

Turning to this clonotype: This may be a read error: a much more frequent sequence differs by one nucleotide. The rearrangement joins TRBV6-1 to TRBJ2-3; the match to TRBD2 covers 7 bases. The V and J ends lost 6 bases and 2 bases, in that order; junction bases with no gene match: 8. Germline CDR1 reads MNHNS; CDR2 reads SASEGT. The CDR3 runs to 15 residues. The CDR3 spells CASRLSGASTDTQYF. CDR3 bases: TGTGCCAGCAGACTGAGCGGGGCTTCCACAGATACGCAGTATTTT.

The genes are TRBV7-9 and TRBJ2-5, with D perhaps assigned TRBD1 or TRBD2 (5 bases each). The CDR3 has 16 amino acids. Germline CDR1 is SEHNR and CDR2 is FQNEAQ (reference sequence). V was cut by 1 base and J by 2 bases, with 14 bases left in between. The CDR3 is CASSLGPRDGQETQYF. The CDR3 DNA follows: TGTGCCAGCAGCTTAGGCCCCCGGGACGGGCAAGAGACCCAGTACTTC. Together with reference TRBV7-9 and TRBJ2-5, the CDR3 gives the full variable domain: DTGVSQNPRHKITKRGQNVTFRCDPISEHNRLYWYRQTLGQGPEFLTYFQNEAQLEKSRLLSDRFSAERPKGSFSTLEIQRTEQGDSAMYLCASSLGPRDGQETQYFGPGTRLLVL.

At least ten counts were recorded for this clonotype. The V gene is TRBV7-8, the J gene TRBJ1-1, with D hard to call. This CDR3 spans 16 amino acids. The V gene's germline CDR1 is SGHVS and CDR2 FQNEAQ. V was clipped by 4 bases and J by 1 base, with 16 bases between them. DNA for the CDR3: TGTGCCAGCAGCTCCCGCCTGAGATGGGGGAACACTGAAGCTTTCTTT. It specifies CASSSRLRWGNTEAFF.

Concerning this clonotype: One base away lies a much larger clone, so this may be a sequencing read error. CDR3 sequence (DNA): TGTGCCAGCAGTCGATCAAAAGGACAGGGATTCACTGAAGCTTTCTTT. Translated: CASSRSKGQGFTEAFF. This sequence joins TRBV12-3 or TRBV12-4 and TRBJ1-1, with 8 nucleotides matching TRBD1. The V and J ends lost 5 bases and 4 bases, in that order; junction bases with no gene match: 12. There are 16 residues in the CDR3.

This clonotype was counted once. The CDR3 loop is CASSRGTGSGNTIYF. The CDR3 nucleotides read TGTGCCAGCAGCCGAGGGACAGGCTCTGGAAACACCATATATTTT. The V gene is TRBV11-3, the J gene TRBJ1-3; TRBD1 aligns across 8 bases. From germline, CDR1 is SGHNT and CDR2 YENEEA. CDR3 length: 15 amino acids. V was clipped by 5 bases and J by 0 bases; unmatched bases: 3.

With respect to this clonotype: The germline gene is not matched at one end of the junction; a read error may be the cause. V and J are TRBV29-1 and TRBJ2-5; D uncertain. The germline V gene has CDR1 SQVTM and CDR2 ANQGSEA. The CDR3 sequence is 12 residues long. The CDR3 nucleotides read TGCAGCGTTGATAGAGTGGAAGAGACTCAGTACTTC. Encoded protein: CSVDRVEETQYF. The whole variable domain, remainder taken from reference TRBV29-1 and TRBJ2-5, is SAVISQKPSRDICQRGTSLTIQCQVDSQVTMMFWYRQQPGQSLTLIATANQGSEATYESGFVIDKFPISRPNLTFSTLTVSNMSPEDSSIYLCSVDRVEETQYFGPGTRLLVL.

About this clonotype itself: A read error may account for a junction end that differs from germline. V and J are TRBV7-9 and TRBJ1-4, with 9 bases lining up with TRBD1. Germline-derived CDR1 and CDR2 are SEHNR and FQNEAQ (reference sequence). CDR3 length: 18 residues. The CDR3 region has the DNA TGTGCCAGCAGCCTATCCGCGGGACAGGGAACAACTAATGAAAAACTGGTTTTT. Its translation is CASSLSAGQGTTNEKLVF.

Many counts were recorded for this clonotype. The chain recombines TRBV6-6 with TRBJ2-3; D is undetermined. This CDR3 comprises 14 residues. In germline, CDR1 is MNHNY, CDR2 SVGAGI (reference sequence). Between the trimmed V and J ends, which lost 6 bases and 4 bases, there was a span of 14 bases. CDR3 protein: CASSPVGRADTQYF. DNA for the CDR3: TGTGCCAGCAGCCCCGTAGGGCGCGCAGATACGCAGTATTTT.

The CDR3, as DNA: TGTGCCAGCGCCCCTACAGGGGTAAGGACCGGGGAGCTGTTTTTT. Translation gives CASAPTGVRTGELFF. The rearrangement links TRBV6-1 to TRBJ2-2, with 7 positions matching TRBD1. Germline V gene sequence: CDR1 MNHNS, CDR2 SASEGT. The CDR3 spans 15 residues. The junction had 11 bases not matched to a gene; V was cut back by 8 bases and J by 5 bases.

In regard to this clonotype: A read error is possible here, since a much larger clone lies one base away. The gene calls are TRBV6-1 and TRBJ1-5; D gene ambiguous. Trimming cost V 7 bases and J 0 bases, with 10 bases left between them. Germline CDR1 MNHNS, CDR2 SASEGT. The length of the CDR3 is 14 residues. The CDR3 protein is CASNKRNSNQPQHF. The DNA of the CDR3 is TGTGCCAGCAATAAACGGAATAGCAATCAGCCCCAGCATTTT.

With regard to this clonotype: The conserved phenylalanine or tryptophan normally closing the CDR3 is absent here, so this likely arose from a read error. The chain couples TRBV29-1 to TRBJ1-1; D remains unclear. Germline V gene sequence: CDR1 SQVTM, CDR2 ANQGSEA. V lost 4 bases and J 6 bases, leaving 6 bases between the germline ends. The CDR3 loop spans 10 amino acids. The CDR3 is CSVVKAEAFL. DNA of the CDR3: TGCAGCGTTGTGAAAGCTGAAGCTTTCTTA.

Turning to this clonotype: The CDR3 ends on some other residue instead of the conserved phenylalanine or tryptophan, so this is likely a read error. This chain links TRBV12-3 or TRBV12-4 with TRBJ2-5, with TRBD2 matching over 8 bases. Trimming at V came to 5 bases and at J to 5 bases, leaving 19 bases not matched to a gene. This CDR3 comprises 18 residues. CDR3 sequence (DNA): TGTGCCAGCAGTCCCCTTAAAGCGGGGGTCGGGGGAACGGAGACCCAGTACTTA. This translates into CASSPLKAGVGGTETQYL.